This T cell receptor (beta chain) was profiled in a study of cytomegalovirus exposure and HLA in healthy donors. This CDR3 region has 14 residues. Germline-derived CDR1 and CDR2 are SEHNR and FQNEAQ (reference sequence). The PCR ran on 60 Vbeta and 13 Jbeta primers. In the original processing: Later, an analysis found roughly 80 million unique TCR beta chains, and around 10 million of these were shared. Clones were read by immunoSEQ multiplex PCR, and TCRdb kept only the in-frame ones, dropping some. V, J and clone size are those of that table, while D and trimming were read from the DNA. The table shows about 220,000 clones, with about three quarters occurring only once.

This receptor was obtained from a male donor in good health and CMV-seronegative. Sequenced sample: PBMCs. The chain has TRBV7-9 and TRBJ2-5, with D possibly being TRBD2 (6 bases). The J call may be faulty, since TRBJ2-7 better matches the DNA end. The CDR3 is CASSPRRAKDEQYF. The DNA of the CDR3 is TGTGCCAGCAGCCCAAGGAGGGCAAAGGACGAGCAGTACTTC.